This T cell receptor beta chain was retrieved from a study of regulatory and conventional T cells in RAG deficiency. As concerns this clone: The target antigen is unknown.

V trimming: 7 bases; J trimming: 9 bases; junction bases outside the gene matches: 12. CDR3 length equals 15 residues. CDR1 is SNHLY and CDR2 is FYNNEI in the germline V gene. Study-level points and caveats: Omenn patients showed >90% Treg-Tconv overlap and shorter CDR3 lengths. Compared with controls, unique Treg TCR beta sequences dropped roughly 100-fold in Omenn syndrome and CID/AS.

TCRdb's copy holds only in-frame clones and misses some; the assay was immunoSEQ multiplex PCR. The table includes approximately 22,000 clones, almost 96% detected once. Conventional CD4+ T cells were sorted from blood as CD25-low CD127-high cells. These data also featured in a second study, about regulatory T cells. That work contributes: The primer mix had 52 TRBV and 13 TRBJ primers. Regulatory T cells showed the strongest V-J pair restriction and V/J gene skewing among patient repertoires.

V is TRBV2 and J is TRBJ2-1; 10 bases fit TRBD2. The TCR was taken from a human donor in good health. The sequenced material came from CD25- CD4+ T cells sorted from blood. The DNA of the CDR3 is TGTGCCAGCAATCGTTTAGCGGGGGGAGAGGGTGAGCAGTTCTTC. This codes for CASNRLAGGEGEQFF.